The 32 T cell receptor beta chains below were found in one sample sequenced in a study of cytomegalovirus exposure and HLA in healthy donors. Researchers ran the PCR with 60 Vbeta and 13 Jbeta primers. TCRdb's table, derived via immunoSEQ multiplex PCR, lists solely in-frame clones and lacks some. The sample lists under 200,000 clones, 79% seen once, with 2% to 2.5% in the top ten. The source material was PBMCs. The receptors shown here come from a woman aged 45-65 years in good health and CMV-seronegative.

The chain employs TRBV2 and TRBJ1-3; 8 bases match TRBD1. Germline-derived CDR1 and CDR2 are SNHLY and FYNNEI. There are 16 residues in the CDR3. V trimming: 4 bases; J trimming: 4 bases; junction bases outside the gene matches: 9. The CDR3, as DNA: TGTGCCAGCAGTGCCCGGACAGGGCGATACGGAAACACCATATATTTT. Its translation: CASSARTGRYGNTIYF.

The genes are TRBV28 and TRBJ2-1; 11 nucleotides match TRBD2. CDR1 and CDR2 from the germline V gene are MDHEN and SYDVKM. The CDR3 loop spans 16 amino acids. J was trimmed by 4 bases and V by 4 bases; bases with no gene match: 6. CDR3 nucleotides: TGTGCCAGCAGTTCCCCTACTAGCGGGAGTTACAATGAGCAGTTCTTC. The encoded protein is CASSSPTSGSYNEQFF.

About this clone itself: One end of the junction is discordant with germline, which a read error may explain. The CDR3 protein is CSSSLAGQGAGLGGYTF. The CDR3 DNA follows: TGTTCCAGCAGCTTAGCGGGCCAGGGGGCAGGTCTAGGTGGCTACACCTTC. The gene calls are TRBV7-9 and TRBJ1-2, with 8 nucleotides matching TRBD1. This CDR3 comprises 17 residues. Per the germline V gene, CDR1 is SEHNR and CDR2 is FQNEAQ (reference sequence).

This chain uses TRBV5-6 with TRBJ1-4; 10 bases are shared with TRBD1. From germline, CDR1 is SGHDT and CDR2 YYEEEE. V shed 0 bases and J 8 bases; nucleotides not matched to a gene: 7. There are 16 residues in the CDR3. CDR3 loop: CASSLGRQGASEKLFF. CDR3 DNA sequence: TGTGCCAGCAGCTTGGGCCGACAGGGGGCATCGGAAAAACTGTTTTTT. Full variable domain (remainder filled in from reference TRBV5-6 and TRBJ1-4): DAGVTQSPTHLIKTRGQQVTLRCSPKSGHDTVSWYQQALGQGPQFIFQYYEEEERQRGNFPDRFSGHQFPNYSSELNVNALLLGDSALYLCASSLGRQGASEKLFFGSGTQLSVL.

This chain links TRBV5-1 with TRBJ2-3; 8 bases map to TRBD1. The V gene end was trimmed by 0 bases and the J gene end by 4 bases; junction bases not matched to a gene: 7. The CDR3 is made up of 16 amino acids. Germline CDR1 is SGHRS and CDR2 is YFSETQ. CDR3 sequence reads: CASSLEVTGVPDTQYF. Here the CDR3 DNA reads TGCGCCAGCAGCTTGGAAGTGACAGGGGTCCCAGATACGCAGTATTTT.

Here the CDR3 DNA reads TGTGCCAGCAGCCCCCCCGGGATGAGCACAGATACGCAGTATTTT. Translation gives CASSPPGMSTDTQYF. V gene TRBV28 combines with J gene TRBJ2-3, with D perhaps TRBD2 (5 bases). V lost 6 bases and J lost 0, with 13 bases in between. CDR3 length: 15 residues. Per the germline V gene, CDR1 is MDHEN and CDR2 is SYDVKM. Full variable domain (rest looked up from reference TRBV28 and TRBJ2-3): DVKVTQSSRYLVKRTGEKVFLECVQDMDHENMFWYRQDPGLGLRLIYFSYDVKMKEKGDIPEGYSVSREKKERFSLILESASTNQTSMYLCASSPPGMSTDTQYFGPGTRLTVL.

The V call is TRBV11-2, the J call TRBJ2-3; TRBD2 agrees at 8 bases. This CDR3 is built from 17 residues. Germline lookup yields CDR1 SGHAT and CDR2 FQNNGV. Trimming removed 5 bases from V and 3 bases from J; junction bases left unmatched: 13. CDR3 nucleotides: TGTGCCAGCAGCGCCCATTCGTCTAGCGGGTGGACAGATACGCAGTATTTT. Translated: CASSAHSSSGWTDTQYF.

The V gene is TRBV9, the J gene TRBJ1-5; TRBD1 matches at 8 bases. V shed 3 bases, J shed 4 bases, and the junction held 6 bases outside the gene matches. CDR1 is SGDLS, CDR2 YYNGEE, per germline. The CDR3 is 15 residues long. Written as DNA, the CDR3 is TGTGCCAGCAGCGCGGGGACAGGCAGGAATCAGCCCCAGCATTTT. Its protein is CASSAGTGRNQPQHF. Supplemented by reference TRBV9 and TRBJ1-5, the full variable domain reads DSGVTQTPKHLITATGQRVTLRCSPRSGDLSVYWYQQSLDQGLQFLIQYYNGEERAKGNILERFSAQQFPDLHSELNLSSLELGDSALYFCASSAGTGRNQPQHFGDGTRLSIL.

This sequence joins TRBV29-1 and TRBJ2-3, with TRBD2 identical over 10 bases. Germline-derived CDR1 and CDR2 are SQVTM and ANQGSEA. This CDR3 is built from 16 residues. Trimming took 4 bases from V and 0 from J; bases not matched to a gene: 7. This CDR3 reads CSVGGLAASSTDTQYF. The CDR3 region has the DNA TGCAGCGTTGGAGGACTAGCGGCATCTAGCACAGATACGCAGTATTTT.

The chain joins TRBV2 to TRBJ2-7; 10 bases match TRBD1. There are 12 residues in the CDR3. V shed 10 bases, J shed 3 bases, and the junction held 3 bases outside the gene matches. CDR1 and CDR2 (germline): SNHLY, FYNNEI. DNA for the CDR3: TGTGCCACCCGGACAGGGGGCTACGAGCAGTACTTC. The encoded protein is CATRTGGYEQYF.

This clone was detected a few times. The CDR3 sequence is CASSLVGGISSYNEQFF. CDR3 in DNA: TGTGCCAGCAGCTTGGTGGGAGGGATAAGCTCCTACAATGAGCAGTTCTTC. The rearrangement joins TRBV5-6 to TRBJ2-1, with TRBD2 matching over 7 bases. Germline CDR1 is SGHDT and CDR2 is YYEEEE. V lost 0 bases and J lost 0; bases outside the gene matches: 6. The CDR3 is 17 amino acids.

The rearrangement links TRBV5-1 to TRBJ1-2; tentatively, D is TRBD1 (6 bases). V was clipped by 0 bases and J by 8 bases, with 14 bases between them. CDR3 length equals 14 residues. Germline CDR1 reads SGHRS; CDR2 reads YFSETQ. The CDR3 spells CASSLAAGEGGYTF. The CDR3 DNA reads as TGCGCCAGCAGCTTGGCCGCAGGGGAGGGCGGCTACACCTTC.

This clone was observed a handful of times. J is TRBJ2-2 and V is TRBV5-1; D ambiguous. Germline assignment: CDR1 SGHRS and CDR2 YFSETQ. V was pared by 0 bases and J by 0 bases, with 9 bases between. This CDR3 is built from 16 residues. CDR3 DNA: TGCGCCAGCAGCTTGGCGATCGTAGCGAACACCGGGGAGCTGTTTTTT. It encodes CASSLAIVANTGELFF.

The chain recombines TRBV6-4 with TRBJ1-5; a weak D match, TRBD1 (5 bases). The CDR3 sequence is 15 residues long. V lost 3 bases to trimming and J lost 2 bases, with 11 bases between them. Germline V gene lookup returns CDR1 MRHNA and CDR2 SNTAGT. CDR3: CASSEAGGGNQPQHF. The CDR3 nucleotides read TGTGCCAGCAGTGAGGCGGGGGGAGGCAATCAGCCCCAGCATTTT.

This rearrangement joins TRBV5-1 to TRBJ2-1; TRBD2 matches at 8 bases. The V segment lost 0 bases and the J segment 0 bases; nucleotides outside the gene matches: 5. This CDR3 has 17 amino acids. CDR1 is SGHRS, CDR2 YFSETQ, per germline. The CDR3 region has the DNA TGCGCCAGCAGCTTGGGGACTAGCTTAGGCTCCTACAATGAGCAGTTCTTC. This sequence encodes CASSLGTSLGSYNEQFF.

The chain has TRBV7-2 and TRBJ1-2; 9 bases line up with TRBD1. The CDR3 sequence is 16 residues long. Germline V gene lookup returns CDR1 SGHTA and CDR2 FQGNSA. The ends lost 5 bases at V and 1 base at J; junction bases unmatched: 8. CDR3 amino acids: CASSPTGGKFNYGYTF. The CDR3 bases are TGTGCCAGCAGCCCGACAGGGGGTAAATTTAACTATGGCTACACCTTC.

The CDR3 region has the DNA TGTGCCAGCAGCCAAGTACGTGGGGGACAACTAGAGACCCAGTACTTC. Amino acids: CASSQVRGGQLETQYF. The rearrangement joins TRBV4-2 to TRBJ2-5; tentative D call: TRBD1 (6 bases). The CDR3 length is 16 residues. The germline CDR1 and CDR2 sequences are LGHNA and YNFKEQ. V was clipped by 1 base and J by 4 bases, with 16 bases between them.

CDR3 sequence: CASSLLTGSSSYNEQFF. The CDR3, as DNA: TGTGCCAGCAGCTTATTAACAGGGAGTTCGTCCTACAATGAGCAGTTCTTC. The chain employs TRBV5-6 and TRBJ2-1; the D gene is possibly TRBD1 (6 bases). Germline CDR1 reads SGHDT; CDR2 reads YYEEEE. The ends were cut back, 2 bases at V and 1 base at J, with 16 bases in the middle. The CDR3 sequence is 17 residues long. Full variable domain (rest looked up from reference TRBV5-6 and TRBJ2-1): DAGVTQSPTHLIKTRGQQVTLRCSPKSGHDTVSWYQQALGQGPQFIFQYYEEEERQRGNFPDRFSGHQFPNYSSELNVNALLLGDSALYLCASSLLTGSSSYNEQFFGPGTRLTVL.

For the CDR3, the DNA is TGTGCCAGCAGTTACTCACGGGTGAAGGATGGCTACACCTTC. Translated, it gives CASSYSRVKDGYTF. This chain joins TRBV6-5 and TRBJ1-2; D not certain. The CDR3 contains 14 residues. Between the trimmed V and J ends, which lost 0 bases and 6 bases, there was a span of 11 bases. CDR1 is MNHEY and CDR2 is SVGAGI in the germline V gene.

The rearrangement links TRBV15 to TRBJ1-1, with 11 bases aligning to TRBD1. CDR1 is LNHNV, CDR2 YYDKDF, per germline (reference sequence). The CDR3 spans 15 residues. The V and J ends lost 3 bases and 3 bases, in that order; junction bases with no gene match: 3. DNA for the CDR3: TGTGCCACCAGCAGTAGGGACAGGGGGGACACTGAAGCTTTCTTT. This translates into CATSSRDRGDTEAFF.

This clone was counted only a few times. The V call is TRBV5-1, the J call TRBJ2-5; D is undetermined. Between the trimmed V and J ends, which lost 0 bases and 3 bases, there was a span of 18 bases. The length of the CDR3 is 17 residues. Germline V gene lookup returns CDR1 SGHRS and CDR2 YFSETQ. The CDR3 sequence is CASSLGQTPRTKETQYF. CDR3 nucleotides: TGCGCCAGCAGCTTGGGGCAAACCCCGCGAACTAAAGAGACCCAGTACTTC.

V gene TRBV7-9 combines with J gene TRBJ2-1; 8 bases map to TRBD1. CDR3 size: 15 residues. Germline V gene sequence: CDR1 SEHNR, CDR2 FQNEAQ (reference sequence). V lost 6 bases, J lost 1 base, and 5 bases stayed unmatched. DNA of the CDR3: TGTGCCAGCAGAACCGGACAGGGTTCCTACAATGAGCAGTTCTTC. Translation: CASRTGQGSYNEQFF.

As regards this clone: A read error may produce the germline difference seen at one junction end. The CDR3 region is CSSAAGQTYEQYF. In nucleotides, the CDR3 is TGTTCCAGCGCGGCTGGACAGACCTACGAGCAGTACTTC. The V call is TRBV7-9, the J call TRBJ2-7, with D perhaps matching TRBD1 (6 bases). The germline V gene encodes CDR1 SEHNR and CDR2 FQNEAQ (reference sequence). The CDR3 is 13 amino acids.

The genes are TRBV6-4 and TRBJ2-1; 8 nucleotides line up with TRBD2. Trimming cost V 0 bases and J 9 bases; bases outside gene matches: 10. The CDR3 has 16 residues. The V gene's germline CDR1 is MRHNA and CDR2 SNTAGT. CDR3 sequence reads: CASSDSNLAGSGEQFF. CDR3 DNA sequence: TGTGCCAGCAGTGACTCGAATTTAGCGGGATCGGGTGAGCAGTTCTTC.

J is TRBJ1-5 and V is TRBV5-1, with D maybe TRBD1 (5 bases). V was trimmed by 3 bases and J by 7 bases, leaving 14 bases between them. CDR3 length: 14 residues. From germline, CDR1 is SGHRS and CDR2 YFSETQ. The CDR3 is CASSSDGGGQPQHF. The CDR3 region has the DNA TGCGCCAGCAGCTCTGATGGGGGAGGCCAGCCCCAGCATTTT.

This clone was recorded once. The CDR3 here is CASSLDRAGQETQYF. The CDR3 DNA reads as TGTGCCAGCTCACTGGACAGGGCCGGTCAAGAGACCCAGTACTTC. This chain joins TRBV18 and TRBJ2-5; 8 bases align to TRBD1. CDR1 and CDR2 (germline): KGHSH, LQKENI. The CDR3 runs to 15 residues. V shed 4 bases and J 2 bases; nucleotides not matched to a gene: 6.

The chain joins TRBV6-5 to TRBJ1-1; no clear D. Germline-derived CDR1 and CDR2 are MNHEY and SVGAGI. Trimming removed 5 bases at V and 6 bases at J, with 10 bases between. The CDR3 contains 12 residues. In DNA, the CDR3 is TGTGCCAGCAGTCCAGGTCCCGCTGAAGCTTTCTTT. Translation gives CASSPGPAEAFF.

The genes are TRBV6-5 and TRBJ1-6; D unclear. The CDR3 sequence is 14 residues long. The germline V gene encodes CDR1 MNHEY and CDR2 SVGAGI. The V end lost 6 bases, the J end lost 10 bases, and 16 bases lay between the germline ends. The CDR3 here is CASSTSQYSSPLHF. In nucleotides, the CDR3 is TGTGCCAGCAGCACCTCACAGTATTCGTCACCCCTCCACTTT.

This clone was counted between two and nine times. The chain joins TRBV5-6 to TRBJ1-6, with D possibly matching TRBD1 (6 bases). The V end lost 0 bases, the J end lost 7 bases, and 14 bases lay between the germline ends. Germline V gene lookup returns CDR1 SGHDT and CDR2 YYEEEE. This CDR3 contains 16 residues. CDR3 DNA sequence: TGTGCCAGCAGCTTGGTTTTGGGGGCAGGGAATTCACCCCTCCACTTT. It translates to CASSLVLGAGNSPLHF.

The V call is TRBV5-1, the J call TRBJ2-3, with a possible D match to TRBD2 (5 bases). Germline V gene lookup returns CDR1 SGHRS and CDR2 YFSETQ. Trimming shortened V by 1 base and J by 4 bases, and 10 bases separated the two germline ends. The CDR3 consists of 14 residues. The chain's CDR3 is CASSLTGWADTQYF. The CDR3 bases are TGCGCCAGCAGCTTGACGGGGTGGGCAGATACGCAGTATTTT.

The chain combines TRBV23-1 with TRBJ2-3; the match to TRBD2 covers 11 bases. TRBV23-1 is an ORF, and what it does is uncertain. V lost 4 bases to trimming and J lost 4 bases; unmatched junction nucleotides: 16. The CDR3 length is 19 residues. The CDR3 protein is CASSRISGRALVSADTQYF. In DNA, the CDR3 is TGCGCCAGCAGTCGGATTAGCGGGAGGGCCTTAGTATCGGCAGATACGCAGTATTTT.

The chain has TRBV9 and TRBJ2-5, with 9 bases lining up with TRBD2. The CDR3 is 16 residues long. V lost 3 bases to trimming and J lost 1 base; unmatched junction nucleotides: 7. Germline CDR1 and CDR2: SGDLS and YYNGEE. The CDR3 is CASSGRLAGIQETQYF. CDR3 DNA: TGTGCCAGCAGCGGGCGGCTAGCGGGGATCCAAGAGACCCAGTACTTC. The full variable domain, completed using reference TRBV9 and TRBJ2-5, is DSGVTQTPKHLITATGQRVTLRCSPRSGDLSVYWYQQSLDQGLQFLIQYYNGEERAKGNILERFSAQQFPDLHSELNLSSLELGDSALYFCASSGRLAGIQETQYFGPGTRLLVL.